The clone carrying this TCR beta chain was detected only a few times. The target antigen is unknown. Unfractionated PBMC were spiked with known numbers of KT2 clone cells. The CDR3 has 17 residues. V lost 1 base, J lost 4 bases, and 15 bases stayed unmatched. Germline V gene sequence: CDR1 DFQATT, CDR2 SNEGSKA (reference sequence). The data belong to a study of quantifying T cell responses using KT2 cells. Study information: cDNA was made from DNase-treated RNA using alpha and beta constant primers. The T4 ligation step was estimated to exceed 9.5% efficiency under optimum conditions.

Study-level results: Very high KT2 spike-in numbers caused saturation in KT2 sequence detection.

An oligo carrying a UMI was ligated to the cDNA 3' end. An equimolar mix of RC1.1 and RC1.2 primed the beta chain across TRBC1 and TRBC2. TCRdb re-called the UMI-ligation and nested PCR reads through MiXCR, storing one row per CDR3 protein. Here the sample spans 25,000 to 35,000 distinct CDR3 sequences, about 7.1% being singletons. The sequencing sample was made of PBMCs spiked with cells of the T cell clone KT2. The source is a human donor. This sequence joins TRBV20-1 and TRBJ2-5; 7 bases agree with TRBD2. The CDR3 DNA reads as TGCAGTGCTAGAGCCTCGCACTCCCCGGGGGGTACAGAGACCCAGTACTTC. This sequence encodes CSARASHSPGGTETQYF.